Included here is one T cell receptor (beta chain) sequence, with context. No quality values exist for individual bases; no much larger clone is one base distant. Libraries were made using the immunoSEQ multiplex PCR assay. For most patients, genomic DNA was isolated using the Qiagen DNeasy Blood and Tissue Kit and was shipped frozen to Adaptive Biotechnologies for TCR sequencing. For most patients, high-throughput TCR-beta CDR3 sequencing of genomic DNA was performed by Adaptive Biotechnologies. The authors' analysis ran thus. Adaptive's ImmunoSEQ software supplied the TCR sequencing data for 15 to 20 patients, while MiXCR and VDJtools were used to process a few other patients. To correct CD4 versus CD8 sorting errors, any sequence found in both subsets at a frequency ratio below 5:1 was removed. CDR3 nucleotide sequences shared between donor and recipient were removed because their origin could not be assigned. Alloreactive clones required at least 2-fold expansion over unstimulated cells and minimum CFSE-low frequency of 0.002% (template counts) or 0.001% (read counts). Clones were considered mappable if detected in sequenced pre-transplant spleen, lymph node, or MLR CFSE-low populations of the donor or recipient. Cumulative frequency of alloreactive clones was calculated as a percentage of all sequences weighted by copy number. TCRdb holds this immuneACCESS table with in-frame rearrangements only. Some clones are missing; in checked studies, unresolved V genes explain under half, and the rest has no known cause. The V and J calls and clone size are taken from that table; D and trimming were inferred from the DNA. The sample table shows 21,000 or so clones, and 50% to 65% are seen once. The ten most abundant clones make up just over 1% of the sample.

The record originates from a study of graft-versus-host responses after intestinal transplantation (dated by TCRdb to about 2021). For the wider study: The transplants that recipients received were multivisceral, liver-intestinal, or isolated intestinal. Bulk TCR-beta CDR3 sequencing was used to track graft-versus-host and host-versus-graft alloreactive T cell clones in the graft, circulation and bone marrow after intestinal transplantation. Of the 20 to 25 intestinal transplant recipients enrolled in the cohort, one of whom was a retransplant, a few patients without pretransplant specimens were excluded. Every recipient was given anti-thymocyte globulin induction, then maintenance tacrolimus and steroids for 3 to 4 years. A peak of at least 4% donor T cells among recipient peripheral blood mononuclear cells was the definition used for donor T cell macrochimerism. Samples from a few later patients were sequenced in-house on an Illumina MiSeq with MiXCR processing rather than by the commercial service. To identify alloreactive clones, pre-transplant mixed lymphocyte reaction products were sequenced and then compared with unstimulated pre-transplant donor and recipient T cells.

The investigation overall reported the following: High GvH to HvG T cell clonal ratios were observed in the allografts of patients with donor T cell macrochimerism. GvH clones were detected in recipient bone marrow, and some appeared earlier in ileal mucosa or blood, consistent with an intestinal mucosal origin. The relatively low number and heterogeneity of intestinal transplant patients limited the conclusions. Early after transplant, peak levels of circulating GvH clones were found to be associated with declines in HvG clones.

Interpreted using the paper, the time point label stands for: cells obtained before transplantation from donor or recipient. In mixed lymphocyte reactions, approximately 200,000 CFSE-labeled pre-transplant responders were plated with approximately 200,000 irradiated violet-dye-labeled stimulators and cultured for around 6 days. After the mixed lymphocyte reaction, proliferating CD3+CD4+CFSE-low and CD3+CD8+CFSE-low responder cells were FACS-sorted on a BD Influx sorter. Specimen: alloreactive CD4+ T cells from a mixed lymphocyte reaction culture, collected before intestinal transplant. Read against the paper, the sample's cell subset or site label means: CFSE-low proliferating T cells sorted from approximately 6-day pre-transplant mixed lymphocyte reaction (GvH or HvG direction). The receptor was derived from a human patient who received an intestinal transplant.

The CDR3 protein is CASSRQKNTEAFF. The nucleotide sequence reads TGTGCCAGTAGCCGTCAGAAAAACACTGAAGCTTTCTTT. The rearrangement joined TRBV19 to TRBJ1-1, with no reliable assignment of the D segment. V is pared back by 6 bases and J by 2 bases, with 10 bases lying between the germline termini. The germline V gene encodes CDR1 LNHDA and CDR2 SQIVND (reference sequence). The cysteine opens and the phenylalanine closes a CDR3 of 13 amino acids. The sequence is cut down to CDR3 DNA, 39 bases in frame from base 1.